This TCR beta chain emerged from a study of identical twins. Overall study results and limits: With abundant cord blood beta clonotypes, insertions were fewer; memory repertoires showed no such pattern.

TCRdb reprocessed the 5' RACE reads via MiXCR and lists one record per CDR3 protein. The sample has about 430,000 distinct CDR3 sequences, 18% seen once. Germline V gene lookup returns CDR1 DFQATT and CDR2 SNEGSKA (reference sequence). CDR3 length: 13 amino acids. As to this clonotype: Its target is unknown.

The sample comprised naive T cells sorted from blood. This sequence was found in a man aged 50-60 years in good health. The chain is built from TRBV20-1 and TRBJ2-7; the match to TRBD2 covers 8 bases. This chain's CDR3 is CSPRGDLSYEQYF. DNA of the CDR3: TGCAGCCCGCGGGGGGACCTCTCCTACGAGCAGTACTTC.